This T cell receptor (beta chain) was retrieved from a study of long-term antiretroviral therapy in people with HIV. The CDR3 consists of 16 residues. Germline V gene sequence: CDR1 MNHEY, CDR2 SMNVEV (reference sequence). V gave up 4 bases and J gave up 9 bases, with 19 bases separating them. Run at survey level, the immunoSEQ assay was version v3.0. Libraries were prepared by immunoSEQ multiplex PCR; TCRdb keeps only in-frame clonotypes and omits some of them. The repertoire consists of over 15,000 clones, with roughly 80% occurring once and the leading ten covering about 15%. Overall study findings and caveats: All blood samples came from the years 2004 to 2017, possibly under older ART regimens.

With respect to this clone: Its cognate antigen is unknown.

The V and J genes are TRBV27 and TRBJ1-6; D might be TRBD1 (6 bases). Here the sequenced sample was unsorted PBMCs, taken 2.5 years before starting antiretroviral therapy. This TCR came from a woman aged 45 to 65 with HIV. CDR3 DNA: TGTGCCAGCAGTTCCCTGGGGGCAGGGACGAGTTCACCCCTCCACTTT. It translates to CASSSLGAGTSSPLHF.